What follows is one TCR beta chain and its context. The second PCR ran roughly 6 to 11 cycles with a sample-barcoded 5' primer and J-beta primers. TCRdb reanalysed the 5' RACE reads using MiXCR and keeps one entry per CDR3 protein. The profile shows around 870,000 distinct CDR3 sequences, about 30% of them singletons. The CDR3 spans 13 residues. V lost 6 bases, J lost 1 base, and 12 bases lay in between. Germline CDR1 reads DFQATT; CDR2 reads SNEGSKA (reference sequence). Donation came from healthy Caucasian individuals in Russia who were aged roughly 6 to 95. This sample is drawn from a study of blood T cells in healthy people across ages. Looking at the study overall: Template switching retrieved approximately one barcoded beta molecule for each two T cells.

V usage is TRBV20-1 and J usage is TRBJ1-1; TRBD1 might be the D (6 bases). The origin of this receptor is a woman older than 75 in good health. The sample comprised blood. The CDR3 sequence is CSAQTGSNTEAFF. CDR3 DNA sequence: TGCAGTGCGCAGACAGGATCGAACACTGAAGCTTTCTTT.